Below, 23 T cell receptor beta chains from the same sample are listed, as sequenced in a study of type 1 regulatory T cells (TCRdb year 2021). These reads were obtained on an Illumina MiSeq. The raw public data were reprocessed by TCRdb itself: fastp quality trimming at Q25, MiXCR clonotype calling, in-frame beta chains only. Merged by CDR3 protein, the rows form single entries marked with the most common genes and DNA. In this sample the table shows roughly 5,000 distinct CDR3 sequences, roughly 24% of which occur a single time. The ten largest clones take up about 40% of the sample. Results and caveats for the whole study, not just this receptor: A more restricted TCR repertoire was observed in Tr1 cells than in non-Tr1 cells, and this restriction was interpreted in the study as alloantigen-induced clonal expansion.

What these receptors recognize is not known. The source material was cultured type 1 regulatory T (Tr1) cells, either the whole culture or a sorted fraction (not recorded which). The sample's cell subset or site label is to be understood as: type 1 regulatory T cells sorted from the T-allo10 product. These receptors were taken from a human donor in good health.

By sample share, this clonotype is medium-sized. V gene TRBV5-1 combines with J gene TRBJ2-1; 7 nucleotides line up with TRBD2. The junction had 11 bases not matched to a gene; V was cut back by 5 bases and J by 3 bases. CDR3 length equals 16 residues. Per the germline V gene, CDR1 is SGHRS and CDR2 is YFSETQ. Here the CDR3 DNA reads TGCGCCAGCAGGGAGGTTGGAGCGGGGAACTACAATGAGCAGTTCTTC. Encoded protein: CASREVGAGNYNEQFF.

As to this clonotype: A read error is the likely source, as a far larger clone sits one nucleotide away. The chain joins TRBV5-1 to TRBJ2-2; D unclear. The CDR3 loop spans 17 amino acids. The V gene's germline CDR1 is SGHRS and CDR2 YFSETQ. For the CDR3, the DNA is TGTGCCAGCAGCCAAGCTTACGAGGACGCGAACACCGGGGAGCTGTTTTTT. Translating it yields CASSQAYEDANTGELFF.

The rearrangement links TRBV14 to TRBJ1-2; maybe TRBD1 (6 bases). Trimming took off 0 bases at V and 4 bases at J, with 12 bases between the two ends. The CDR3 has 15 amino acids. The germline V gene encodes CDR1 SGHDN and CDR2 FVKESK. The chain's CDR3 is CASSQEQGLIYGYTF. CDR3 DNA sequence: TGTGCCAGCAGCCAAGAACAGGGCCTAATCTATGGCTACACCTTC.

This clonotype showed up just once. This chain uses TRBV7-9 with TRBJ2-1; D is unclear. This CDR3 comprises 13 residues. The ends were cut back, 3 bases at V and 4 bases at J, with 7 bases in the middle. The V gene's germline CDR1 is SEHNR and CDR2 FQNEAQ (reference sequence). CDR3 region: CASSFVGYNEQFF. The CDR3 DNA reads TGTGCCAGCAGCTTTGTGGGTTACAATGAGCAGTTCTTC.

This clonotype was recorded a few times. This rearrangement joins TRBV2 to TRBJ1-5; possibly TRBD1 for D (5 bases). Trimming stripped 7 bases from V and 2 bases from J, with 12 bases between. The CDR3 loop spans 14 amino acids. The germline V gene encodes CDR1 SNHLY and CDR2 FYNNEI. This CDR3 is CASKGGVGNQPQHF. As DNA, the CDR3 is TGTGCCAGCAAGGGAGGGGTGGGCAATCAGCCCCAGCATTTT.

The V gene is TRBV18, the J gene TRBJ1-4; D ambiguous. Trimming cost V 2 bases and J 5 bases, with 6 bases left between them. There are 13 residues in the CDR3. Germline V gene data show CDR1 as KGHSH and CDR2 as LQKENI. CDR3 coding DNA: TGTGCCAGCTCACCAGGGGTCAATGAAAAACTGTTTTTT. Protein: CASSPGVNEKLFF.

About this clonotype itself: This may arise from a read error, as a much more abundant clone is one base away. V and J are TRBV15 and TRBJ2-1; D is undetermined. The CDR3 contains 13 residues. The germline V and J ends were trimmed by 4 bases and 2 bases, with 6 bases remaining between them. From germline, CDR1 is LNHNV and CDR2 YYDKDF (reference sequence). DNA of the CDR3: TGTGCCACCAGCACCAGAACCTACAATGAGCAGTTCTTC. It translates to CATSTRTYNEQFF.

The chain links TRBV20-1 to TRBJ2-5; D is perhaps TRBD2 (6 bases). V was shortened by 1 base and J by 5 bases, with 11 bases between the two germline ends. The CDR3 has 13 amino acids. Germline CDR1 DFQATT, CDR2 SNEGSKA (reference sequence). Written as DNA, the CDR3 is TGCAGTGCTAGAGTCGGGAGCATTGAGACCCAGTACTTC. Amino acids: CSARVGSIETQYF.

This clonotype has a handful of counts. The chain employs TRBV5-1 and TRBJ1-6; D remains ambiguous. The CDR3 spans 15 residues. Germline V CDR1 and CDR2: SGHRS, YFSETQ. V gave up 4 bases and J gave up 4 bases, with 12 bases separating them. CDR3 in amino acids: CASSLTIGYNSPLHF. Here the CDR3 DNA reads TGCGCCAGCAGCCTGACCATAGGGTATAATTCACCCCTCCACTTT.

This clonotype is medium-sized (0.01 to 0.1%) in the sample. The V gene is TRBV7-9, the J gene TRBJ2-7; 8 nucleotides align to TRBD1. The CDR3 totals 15 residues. The germline CDR1 and CDR2 sequences are SEHNR and FQNEAQ (reference sequence). V trimming: 1 base; J trimming: 3 bases; junction bases outside the gene matches: 5. In nucleotides, the CDR3 is TGTGCCAGCAGCTTAGGAGGACAGGGAGGCTACGAGCAGTACTTC. It translates to CASSLGGQGGYEQYF.

V usage is TRBV20-1 and J usage is TRBJ2-6; D gene unclear. Germline V gene data show CDR1 as DFQATT and CDR2 as SNEGSKA (reference sequence). The CDR3 extends over 13 amino acids. V was pared by 3 bases and J by 0 bases, with 3 bases between. CDR3 amino acids: CSARVSGANVLTF. The DNA of the CDR3 is TGCAGTGCTAGGGTCTCTGGGGCCAACGTCCTGACTTTC.

This clonotype was detected many times. V usage is TRBV7-9 and J usage is TRBJ2-1; TRBD1 matches 10 bases. Per the germline V gene, CDR1 is SEHNR and CDR2 is FQNEAQ (reference sequence). The V segment lost 4 bases and the J segment 1 base; nucleotides outside the gene matches: 4. The CDR3 sequence is 16 residues long. The CDR3 protein is CASSSWTGGSYNEQFF. The CDR3 region has the DNA TGTGCCAGCAGCTCTTGGACAGGGGGTTCCTACAATGAGCAGTTCTTC.

This clonotype is labeled large (0.1 to 1%). The V and J genes are TRBV7-8 and TRBJ2-7, with D unresolved. Germline V CDR1 and CDR2: SGHVS, FQNEAQ. The CDR3 has 15 amino acids. V was pared by 4 bases and J by 3 bases, with 16 bases between. The CDR3 loop is CASSYGLLQFYEQYF. CDR3 coding DNA: TGTGCCAGCAGCTACGGCCTGCTTCAATTCTACGAGCAGTACTTC.

This clonotype is judged large. J is TRBJ1-1 and V is TRBV5-1; D is undetermined. The germline gives CDR1 SGHRS, CDR2 YFSETQ. Deletions cut 0 bases from V and 6 bases from J, with 15 bases between. The CDR3 has 15 amino acids. The CDR3 is CASSLAGTTSAEAFF. CDR3 coding DNA: TGCGCCAGCAGCTTGGCAGGCACTACCTCAGCTGAAGCTTTCTTT.

The genes are TRBV6-5 and TRBJ1-2; tentative D call: TRBD1 (5 bases). Between the trimmed V and J ends, which lost 6 bases and 7 bases, there was a span of 18 bases. There are 14 residues in the CDR3. Per the germline V gene, CDR1 is MNHEY and CDR2 is SVGAGI. DNA for the CDR3: TGTGCCAGCAGAGGGACCCCTGAGCTTACTGGCTACACCTTC. This translates into CASRGTPELTGYTF.

Comments on this clonotype: A clone one base away is much larger, so this may be a read error. CDR3 nucleotide sequence: TGTGCCTGGAGGTCAACCCCGGTCGGGGAGCTGTTTTTT. Translating it yields CAWRSTPVGELFF. The chain recombines TRBV30 with TRBJ2-2, with D hard to call. The germline gives CDR1 GTSNPN, CDR2 SVGIG (reference sequence). The CDR3 runs to 13 residues. Deletions cut 3 bases from V and 7 bases from J, with 12 bases between.

The sample holds a few counts of this clonotype. The chain carries TRBV18 and TRBJ2-5, with D unresolved. Germline values: CDR1 KGHSH, CDR2 LQKENI. With 5 bases removed from V and 0 bases from J, the gap between germline ends came to 4 bases. The CDR3 covers 12 residues. The CDR3 reads CASSSYQETQYF. The CDR3 DNA follows: TGTGCCAGCTCATCTTACCAAGAGACCCAGTACTTC.

By sample share, this clonotype is medium-sized. J is TRBJ1-2 and V is TRBV7-2; TRBD1 is a possible D gene (5 bases). The CDR3 loop spans 17 amino acids. The V and J ends lost 6 bases and 4 bases respectively, with 24 bases between them. Germline V gene sequence: CDR1 SGHTA, CDR2 FQGNSA. The DNA of the CDR3 is TGTGCCAGCAGGATCATTGCAGGGTCCCCTGCTCTCTATGGCTACACCTTC. Encoded protein: CASRIIAGSPALYGYTF.

In the case of this clonotype: Since a much larger clone is just one base distant, this may be a read error. The chain uses TRBV10-1 and TRBJ1-1; D is unclear. This CDR3 comprises 13 residues. CDR1 and CDR2 (germline): WNHNN, SYGVQD (reference sequence). V shed 8 bases and J shed 1 base, with 11 bases lying between them. In DNA form, the CDR3 reads TGCGCCAGCGGCTCGGACGGGAACACTGAAGCTTTCTTT. Encoded protein: CASGSDGNTEAFF.

The rearrangement links TRBV19 to TRBJ1-3; no firm D call. Trimming stripped 3 bases from V and 0 bases from J, with 9 bases between. Germline-derived CDR1 and CDR2 are LNHDA and SQIVND (reference sequence). This CDR3 has 15 amino acids. The CDR3 protein is CASSIRTDSGNTIYF. CDR3 DNA sequence: TGTGCCAGTAGTATCCGGACGGACTCTGGAAACACCATATATTTT. The whole variable domain, filled in from reference TRBV19 and TRBJ1-3, reads DGGITQSPKYLFRKEGQNVTLSCEQNLNHDAMYWYRQDPGQGLRLIYYSQIVNDFQKGDIAEGYSVSREKKESFPLTVTSAQKNPTAFYLCASSIRTDSGNTIYFGEGSWLTVV.

This clonotype counts as medium-sized (0.01 to 0.1%). The chain recombines TRBV9 with TRBJ2-3; 9 bases are a match to TRBD2. Germline-derived CDR1 and CDR2 are SGDLS and YYNGEE. The CDR3 consists of 17 residues. Trimming took 0 bases from V and 2 from J; bases not matched to a gene: 7. DNA for the CDR3: TGTGCCAGCAGCGTAGTAGGGAGCGGGGGGCCCACAGATACGCAGTATTTT. This codes for CASSVVGSGGPTDTQYF.

Note on this clonotype: The missing conserved phenylalanine or tryptophan at the end of this CDR3 makes a read error likely. The DNA is left out, because the CDR3 cannot be placed on it with certainty; the CDR3 is given as TCRdb lists it. This chain joins TRBV20-1 and TRBJ2-7; the table's D call of TRBD1 was not tested on the DNA. Germline lookup yields CDR1 DFQATT and CDR2 SNEGSKA (reference sequence). With termini counted, the CDR3 has 12 amino acids. The CDR3 reads CSARKDRVTEQY.

By frequency in the sample, this clonotype is medium-sized. This rearrangement joins TRBV10-3 to TRBJ2-5, with 8 bases lining up with TRBD2. The CDR3 is 13 amino acids. Germline lookup yields CDR1 ENHRY and CDR2 SYGVKD. Trimming removed 3 bases from V and 4 bases from J; junction bases left unmatched: 1. The CDR3 DNA sequence: TGTGCCATCAGTGAAGCGGGGGTAGAGACCCAGTACTTC. This gives the protein CAISEAGVETQYF.